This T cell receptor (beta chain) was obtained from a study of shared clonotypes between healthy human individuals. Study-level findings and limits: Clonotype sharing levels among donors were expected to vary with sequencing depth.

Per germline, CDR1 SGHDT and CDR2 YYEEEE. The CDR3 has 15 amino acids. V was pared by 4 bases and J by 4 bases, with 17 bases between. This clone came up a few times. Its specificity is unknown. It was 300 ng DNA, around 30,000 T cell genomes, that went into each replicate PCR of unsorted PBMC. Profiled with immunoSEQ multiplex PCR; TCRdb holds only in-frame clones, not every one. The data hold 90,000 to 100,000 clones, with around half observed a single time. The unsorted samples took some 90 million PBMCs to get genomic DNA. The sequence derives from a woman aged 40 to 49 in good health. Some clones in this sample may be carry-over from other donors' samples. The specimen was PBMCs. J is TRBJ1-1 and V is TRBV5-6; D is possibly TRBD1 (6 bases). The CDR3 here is CASSPRGDGGTEAFF. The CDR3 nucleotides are TGTGCCAGCAGCCCGAGGGGGGATGGAGGCACTGAAGCTTTCTTT. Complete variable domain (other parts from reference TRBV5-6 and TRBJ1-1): DAGVTQSPTHLIKTRGQQVTLRCSPKSGHDTVSWYQQALGQGPQFIFQYYEEEERQRGNFPDRFSGHQFPNYSSELNVNALLLGDSALYLCASSPRGDGGTEAFFGQGTRLTVV.